Below, one TCR beta chain is given with its context. Its target is unknown. This CDR3 is 16 amino acids long. The ends were cut back, 4 bases at V and 1 base at J, with 14 bases in the middle. Per germline, CDR1 SGDLS and CDR2 YYNGEE. The data belong to a study of T cell responses to AZD1222 COVID-19 vaccine. Study-level results: Most donors were white British and more were female, and clonal diversity was possibly underestimated.

Sequencing was performed with immunoSEQ multiplex PCR; in TCRdb, only in-frame clones are kept and a portion is missing. The top ten hold 5.8% of the sample, which has more than 80,000 clones, approximately 91% seen once. The sequence derives from an adult in good health. V and J are TRBV9 and TRBJ2-2; D may be TRBD2 (6 bases). The sequencing here drew on peripheral blood, taken on day 0 of AZD1222 vaccination. CDR3 protein: CASSLFGTLNTGELFF. The CDR3 nucleotides are TGTGCCAGCAGCCTCTTCGGGACTCTGAACACCGGGGAGCTGTTTTTT.